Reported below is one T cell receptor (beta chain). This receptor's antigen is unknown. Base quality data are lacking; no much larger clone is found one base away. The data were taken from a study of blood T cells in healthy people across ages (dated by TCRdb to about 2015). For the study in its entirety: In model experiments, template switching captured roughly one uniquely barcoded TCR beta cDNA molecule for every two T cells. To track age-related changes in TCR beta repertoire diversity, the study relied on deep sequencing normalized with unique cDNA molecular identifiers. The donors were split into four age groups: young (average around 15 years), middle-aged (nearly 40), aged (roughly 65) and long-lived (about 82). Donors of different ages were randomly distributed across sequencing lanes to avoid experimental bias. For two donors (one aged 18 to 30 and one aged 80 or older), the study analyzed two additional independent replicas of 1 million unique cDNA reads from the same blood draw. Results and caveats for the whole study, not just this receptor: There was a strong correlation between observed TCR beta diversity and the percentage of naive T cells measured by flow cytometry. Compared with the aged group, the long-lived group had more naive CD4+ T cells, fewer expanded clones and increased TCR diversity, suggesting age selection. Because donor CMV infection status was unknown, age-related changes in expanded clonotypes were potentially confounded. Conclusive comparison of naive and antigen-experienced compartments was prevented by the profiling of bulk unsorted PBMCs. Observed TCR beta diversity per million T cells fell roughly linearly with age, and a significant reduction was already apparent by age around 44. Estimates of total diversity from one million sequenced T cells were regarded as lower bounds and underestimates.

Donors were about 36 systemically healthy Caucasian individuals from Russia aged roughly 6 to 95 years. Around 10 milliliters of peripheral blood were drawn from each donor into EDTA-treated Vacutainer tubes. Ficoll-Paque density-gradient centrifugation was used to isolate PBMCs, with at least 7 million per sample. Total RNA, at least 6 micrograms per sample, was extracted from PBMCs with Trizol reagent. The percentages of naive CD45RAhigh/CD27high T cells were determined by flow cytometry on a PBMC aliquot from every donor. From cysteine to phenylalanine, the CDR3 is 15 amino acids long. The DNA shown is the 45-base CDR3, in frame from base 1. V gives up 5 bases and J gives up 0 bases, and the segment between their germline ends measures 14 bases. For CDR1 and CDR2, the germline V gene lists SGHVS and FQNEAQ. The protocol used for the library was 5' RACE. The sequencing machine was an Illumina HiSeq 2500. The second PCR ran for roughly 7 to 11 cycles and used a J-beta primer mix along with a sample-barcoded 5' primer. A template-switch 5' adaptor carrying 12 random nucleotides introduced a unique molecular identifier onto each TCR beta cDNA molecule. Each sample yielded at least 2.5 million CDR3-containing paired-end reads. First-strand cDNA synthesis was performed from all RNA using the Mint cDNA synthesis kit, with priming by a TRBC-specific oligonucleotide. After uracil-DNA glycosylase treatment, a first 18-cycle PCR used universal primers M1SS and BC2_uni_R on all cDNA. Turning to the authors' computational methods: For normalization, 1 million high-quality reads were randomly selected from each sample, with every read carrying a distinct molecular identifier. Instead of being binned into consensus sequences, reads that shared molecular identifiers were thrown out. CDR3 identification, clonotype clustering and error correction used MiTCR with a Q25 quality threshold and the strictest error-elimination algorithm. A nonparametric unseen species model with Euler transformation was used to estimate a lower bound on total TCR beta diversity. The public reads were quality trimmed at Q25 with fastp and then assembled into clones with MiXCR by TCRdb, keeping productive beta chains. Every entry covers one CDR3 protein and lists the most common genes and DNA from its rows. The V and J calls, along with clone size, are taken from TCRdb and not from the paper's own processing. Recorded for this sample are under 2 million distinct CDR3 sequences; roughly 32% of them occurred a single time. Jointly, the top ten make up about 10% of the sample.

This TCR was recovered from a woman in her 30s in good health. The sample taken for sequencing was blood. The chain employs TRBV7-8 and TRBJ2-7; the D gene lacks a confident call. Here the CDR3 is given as CASSQGAISSYEQYF. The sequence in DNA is TGTGCCAGCAGCCAAGGAGCTATTAGCTCCTACGAGCAGTACTTC.